The source of this T cell receptor (beta chain) is a study of T cells in Graves' hyperthyroidism and ophthalmopathy. Across the study: Peripheral blood draws took place at initial diagnosis, ahead of any treatment.

RNA transcripts were the template for amplifying TCR beta CDR3 regions. A first-round RT-PCR of the TCR CDR3 used the HTBI primer set. TCRdb reprocessed the multiplex PCR reads with MiXCR, giving one entry per CDR3 protein. The sample contains hundreds of thousands of distinct CDR3 sequences, about 15% of which appear only once. Exclusion followed for patients with uncontrolled infection, other autoimmune disease, pregnancy or lactation. Clinical symptoms, serum thyroxine and TRAb, thyroid ultrasound and orbital computed tomography together formed the diagnostic basis. V trimming: 2 bases; J trimming: 9 bases; junction bases outside the gene matches: 8. CDR1 is SGHTA, CDR2 FQGTGA, per germline. The CDR3 contains 15 residues. General study results and limits: Expanded thyroid clonotypes (above 0.001) were mostly also found in blood.

This clonotype was detected ten times or more. Its antigen is not known. The clonotype was recovered from a woman between 18 and 30 years old with Graves' hyperthyroidism. Sequenced input: blood. The gene calls are TRBV7-3 and TRBJ2-1, with TRBD2 matching over 9 bases. The CDR3 nucleotides are TGTGCCAGCAGCTTAGATGGCGGGGGGGGAAGTGAGCAGTTCTTC. Translating gives CASSLDGGGGSEQFF.